This TCR beta chain derives from a study of neurological immune-mediated disorders. Study results and caveats: CDR3 amino acid sequences found in expanded clones were never shared across subjects, suggesting private repertoires in all groups.

Time point indicated: longitudinal time-point 2. The cDNA came from 5'RACE, which used 10-nucleotide random UMIs. In each sequencing run, over 180 million TCR-beta sequences were generated from 15-18 subjects. TCRdb re-called the 5' RACE reads through MiXCR, storing one row per CDR3 protein. The sample has approximately 30,000 distinct CDR3 sequences; less than 15% are singletons. This clonotype was detected many times. Its target is not known. The V gene lost 3 bases and the J gene lost 3 bases, with 7 bases spanning the gap. CDR3 length: 13 amino acids. Germline values: CDR1 KGHDR, CDR2 SFDVKD. The receptor's source is a woman aged 40 to 50 in good health. The J gene is TRBJ1-2, the V gene TRBV24-1, with D hard to call. Sequences were obtained from PBMCs. CDR3 residues: CATSDTDYYGYTF. DNA of the CDR3: TGTGCCACCAGTGATACAGACTACTATGGCTACACCTTC.